This TCR beta chain was sequenced during a study of shared clonotypes between healthy human individuals. The table came from immunoSEQ multiplex PCR; TCRdb's copy has only in-frame clones and leaves some out. The table records approximately 2,200,000 clones, around 93% of them present only once. Worth noting for this clone: Its antigen is undetermined.

General study results and limits: What rarefaction showed was incomplete sorted-subset sequencing despite large depth. In general, naive subsets displayed greater estimated richness than memory subsets did.

The naive CD8 population came from CD45RO-negative cells selected for CCR7, without terminally differentiated effector memory CD45RA+ cells. Participating donors were healthy, HIV-negative adults free of recent acute infections or vaccinations. V was trimmed by 2 bases and J by 0 bases, leaving 10 bases between them. The CDR3 has 14 amino acids. CDR1 is GTSNPN, CDR2 SVGIG, per germline (reference sequence). This clonotype was sampled from a man younger than 35 in good health. Some clones in this sample may be carry-over from other donors' samples. The sequenced sample consisted of naive CD8+ T cells from PBMCs. The V call is TRBV30, the J call TRBJ1-1, with D uncertain. CDR3 amino acids: CAWSLGRMNTEAFF. Here the CDR3 DNA reads TGTGCCTGGAGTTTGGGGAGGATGAACACTGAAGCTTTCTTT.